The next 5 T cell receptor beta chains were all read from a single sample in a study of cytomegalovirus exposure and HLA in healthy donors. In the PCR, 60 Vbeta and 13 Jbeta primers were used. Only in-frame clones appear in the TCRdb table, and some are missing; sequencing was by immunoSEQ multiplex PCR. The data show 200,000 to 250,000 clones, roughly four fifths seen once. Input material: PBMCs. Receptor source: a girl under 18 in good health and CMV-seronegative.

The CDR3 spells CASSLGRGQGTDTQYF. The CDR3 nucleotides are TGCGCCAGCAGCTTGGGCCGGGGACAGGGCACAGATACGCAGTATTTT. The chain has TRBV5-1 and TRBJ2-3, with 8 bases aligning to TRBD1. The J segment lost 1 base and the V segment lost 0 bases, leaving 4 bases of the junction unmatched. Germline V CDR1 and CDR2: SGHRS, YFSETQ. This CDR3 spans 16 amino acids.

V usage is TRBV29-1 and J usage is TRBJ2-3; a weak D match, TRBD2 (6 bases). CDR3 length equals 10 residues. In germline, CDR1 is SQVTM, CDR2 ANQGSEA. Trimming removed 6 bases from V and 6 bases from J, with 7 bases in between. CDR3 in DNA: TGCAGCGTGACTAGTGATACGCAGTATTTT. As protein: CSVTSDTQYF.

This clone was detected once. Sequence at one end of the junction differs from germline and may be a read error. The gene calls are TRBV7-9 and TRBJ2-7, with TRBD1 identical over 8 bases. This CDR3 spans 16 amino acids. Germline CDR1 reads SEHNR; CDR2 reads FQNEAQ (reference sequence). The CDR3 here is CSSSYYSGQDNYEQYF. As DNA, the CDR3 is TGTTCCAGCAGTTACTATTCGGGACAGGACAACTACGAGCAGTACTTC.

This chain joins TRBV7-9 and TRBJ1-4, with 7 bases lining up with TRBD1. The germline CDR1 and CDR2 sequences are SEHNR and FQNEAQ (reference sequence). The CDR3 consists of 14 residues. V lost 1 base, J lost 5 bases, and 1 base stayed unmatched. In DNA form, the CDR3 reads TGTGCCAGCAGCTTAGTACAGGGGAATGAAAAACTGTTTTTT. Encoded protein: CASSLVQGNEKLFF.

This chain links TRBV5-5 with TRBJ1-1, with a tentative D call TRBD1 (5 bases). CDR1 and CDR2 (germline): SGHKS, YYEKEE (reference sequence). V was pared by 2 bases and J by 1 base, with 12 bases between. The CDR3 runs 15 residues. The CDR3 sequence is CASSFPGSSNTEAFF. Here the CDR3 DNA reads TGTGCCAGCAGCTTCCCAGGGTCCTCGAACACTGAAGCTTTCTTT.